This TCR beta chain was sequenced for a study of sequential checkpoint blockade in melanoma. A few counts support this clone. In germline, CDR1 is MDHEN, CDR2 SYDVKM. The CDR3 is 13 residues long. Between the trimmed V and J ends, which lost 6 bases and 6 bases, there was a span of 12 bases. Libraries were prepared by immunoSEQ multiplex PCR; TCRdb keeps only in-frame clonotypes and omits some of them. The sample holds about 12,000 clones; 27% are singletons and the top ten take about 15%. This sample's treatment: randomized to nivolumab then ipilimumab (arm A) or the reverse (arm B). Sequenced here: tumor tissue (inferred from file names), sampled from a patient given nivolumab and ipilimumab in sequence. The receptor comes from a human donor with melanoma. The chain employs TRBV28 and TRBJ2-1, with D uncertain. The DNA of the CDR3 is TGTGCCAGCAGACAAGTGGGTGTCAATGAGCAGTTCTTC. It codes for CASRQVGVNEQFF.